What follows are 19 T cell receptor beta chains derived from one specimen sequenced in a study of shared clonotypes between healthy human individuals. Repertoires were generated with immunoSEQ multiplex PCR, while TCRdb's copy carries only in-frame clones and drops some. The table records roughly 500,000 clones, 60% to 80% of them present only once. Sequencing was done on a sample of PBMCs. These receptor sequences come from a woman between 40 and 50 years old in good health. Some clones in this sample may be carry-over from other donors' samples.

The chain combines TRBV5-4 with TRBJ2-1; TRBD2 matches at 14 bases. The CDR3 extends over 17 amino acids. Germline CDR1 and CDR2: SGHNT and YYREEE (reference sequence). V lost 4 bases and J lost 9; bases outside the gene matches: 12. The CDR3: CASSPLGLAGGGGEQFF. In nucleotides, the CDR3 is TGTGCCAGCAGCCCACTCGGACTAGCGGGAGGAGGGGGTGAGCAGTTCTTC.

Details on this clone: Other nucleotide sequences in the sample specify the same CDR3. V gene TRBV27 combines with J gene TRBJ1-5; no firm D call. Trimming removed 4 bases at V and 4 bases at J, with 5 bases between. The length of the CDR3 is 12 residues. Per germline, CDR1 MNHEY and CDR2 SMNVEV (reference sequence). The CDR3 region has the DNA TGTGCCAGCAGTTCTAGAAATCAGCCCCAGCATTTT. Translating it yields CASSSRNQPQHF.

This clone was seen at least ten times. The rearrangement uses TRBV14 and TRBJ2-7; the match to TRBD1 covers 8 bases. Looked up from germline, CDR1 is SGHDN and CDR2 is FVKESK. V lost 6 bases to trimming and J lost 4 bases; unmatched junction nucleotides: 8. The CDR3 has 14 amino acids. CDR3 sequence: CASSAGTGKYEQYF. The CDR3 DNA reads as TGTGCCAGCAGTGCCGGGACAGGAAAGTACGAGCAGTACTTC.

This sequence joins TRBV12-2 and TRBJ2-7. TRBV12-2 is a pseudogene segment. CDR3 length equals 20 residues. The CDR3 loop reads CASRLFYCYRRNVGGYEQYF. The CDR3 DNA reads TGTGCAAGTCGCTTATTTTATTGTTACCGCAGGAACGTAGGCGGCTACGAGCAGTACTTC.

This clone was picked up one time. The J gene is TRBJ2-3, the V gene TRBV21-1; TRBD2 reflects the table's D call only, with no check against the DNA. TRBV21-1 is termed a pseudogene. This CDR3 contains 15 residues. The CDR3 coding sequence is TGTGCCAACCCGTCGGGACTGGGGGACTCGGATACGCAGTATTTT. This gives the protein CANPSGLGDSDTQYF.

The chain joins TRBV7-9 to TRBJ2-1, with 9 bases identical to TRBD1. The length of the CDR3 is 14 residues. The junction had 8 bases not matched to a gene; V was cut back by 5 bases and J by 9 bases. Per the germline V gene, CDR1 is SEHNR and CDR2 is FQNEAQ (reference sequence). This chain's CDR3 is CASSGPQGAVEQFF. The CDR3 bases are TGTGCCAGCAGCGGACCACAGGGGGCGGTTGAGCAGTTCTTC.

The rearrangement uses TRBV18 and TRBJ2-1; TRBD2 matches 10 bases. Trimming at V came to 0 bases and at J to 12 bases, leaving 5 bases not matched to a gene. Germline V gene lookup returns CDR1 KGHSH and CDR2 LQKENI. The CDR3 loop spans 14 amino acids. The CDR3 loop reads CASSPPFQREGQFF. The CDR3 DNA reads as TGTGCCAGCTCACCACCGTTCCAGCGGGAGGGGCAGTTCTTC.

The table lists this clone with a few counts. This rearrangement joins TRBV19 to TRBJ1-1; 7 positions match TRBD1. The length of the CDR3 is 14 residues. J gave up 3 bases and V 5 bases, and 6 bases lay outside the gene matches. CDR1 and CDR2 (germline): LNHDA, SQIVND (reference sequence). DNA of the CDR3: TGTGCCAGTAGTCATCCAGGGGGATACACTGAAGCTTTCTTT. It specifies CASSHPGGYTEAFF.

The chain is built from TRBV19 and TRBJ2-2, with TRBD1 identical over 8 bases. CDR1 LNHDA and CDR2 SQIVND come from the germline V gene (reference sequence). The CDR3 is 15 amino acids. The V and J ends lost 6 bases and 4 bases, in that order; junction bases with no gene match: 7. This chain's CDR3 is CASSQGARGTGELFF. As DNA, the CDR3 is TGTGCCAGTAGCCAGGGGGCGCGGGGCACCGGGGAGCTGTTTTTT. Looking up the rest from reference TRBV19 and TRBJ2-2 gives the full variable domain: DGGITQSPKYLFRKEGQNVTLSCEQNLNHDAMYWYRQDPGQGLRLIYYSQIVNDFQKGDIAEGYSVSREKKESFPLTVTSAQKNPTAFYLCASSQGARGTGELFFGEGSRLTVL.

The chain recombines TRBV12-5 with TRBJ2-7, with 10 nucleotides matching TRBD1. V dropped 6 bases and J dropped 5; count of bases not matched to a gene: 4. The CDR3 spans 13 residues. In germline, CDR1 is LGHNT, CDR2 FRNRAP. CDR3 region: CASGPGQGNEQYF. The DNA for the CDR3 is TGTGCTAGTGGCCCGGGACAGGGGAACGAGCAGTACTTC.

The chain is built from TRBV10-1 and TRBJ2-1; no clear D. V gave up 5 bases and J gave up 3 bases, with 8 bases separating them. Per the germline V gene, CDR1 is WNHNN and CDR2 is SYGVQD (reference sequence). This CDR3 has 13 amino acids. The CDR3 loop is CASSKFSYNEQFF. Written as DNA, the CDR3 is TGCGCCAGCAGTAAGTTCAGCTACAATGAGCAGTTCTTC.

This clone was observed once. The chain uses TRBV4-3 and TRBJ2-7, with a possible D match to TRBD2 (6 bases). V was pared by 0 bases and J by 3 bases, with 24 bases between. The germline gives CDR1 LGHNA, CDR2 YSLEER. This CDR3 contains 19 residues. In DNA form, the CDR3 reads TGCGCCAGCAGCCAAGATCTCGCTAGCGAGGTAGGGTGGGGCTACGAGCAGTACTTC. This encodes CASSQDLASEVGWGYEQYF.

This clone occurred a few times. This chain joins TRBV2 and TRBJ1-1; D call uncertain. V lost 3 bases, J lost 8 bases, and 10 bases lay in between. CDR1 is SNHLY and CDR2 is FYNNEI in the germline V gene. The CDR3 has 12 residues. CDR3 residues: CASSDLLGEAFF. The CDR3 DNA reads TGTGCCAGCAGTGATTTGTTAGGGGAAGCTTTCTTT.

The rearrangement joins TRBV4-2 to TRBJ2-5; D possibly corresponds to TRBD2 (5 bases). This CDR3 spans 17 amino acids. Germline CDR1 and CDR2: LGHNA and YNFKEQ. Trimming pared 0 bases from V and 3 bases from J, leaving 17 bases between. For the CDR3, the DNA is TGTGCCAGCAGCCAAGATGGGCCCAGGCCAGCGGAAGAGACCCAGTACTTC. Protein sequence: CASSQDGPRPAEETQYF.

The V and J genes are TRBV7-9 and TRBJ2-2; D may be TRBD2 (5 bases). CDR1 and CDR2 from the germline V gene are SEHNR and FQNEAQ (reference sequence). The CDR3 loop spans 12 amino acids. Trimming removed 6 bases at V and 5 bases at J, with 7 bases between. The CDR3 loop is CASSWRTGELFF. DNA of the CDR3: TGTGCCAGCAGTTGGAGGACCGGGGAGCTGTTTTTT.

The V gene is TRBV29-1, the J gene TRBJ1-1; D not certain. Germline V gene data show CDR1 as SQVTM and CDR2 as ANQGSEA. This CDR3 contains 13 residues. V shed 1 base and J shed 1 base, with 7 bases lying between them. The DNA of the CDR3 is TGCAGCGTTGAAGGGGCCGGGAACACTGAAGCTTTCTTT. This sequence encodes CSVEGAGNTEAFF.

A few counts support this clone. The CDR3: CASTPREGPDTQYF. DNA for the CDR3: TGTGCCAGCACCCCGAGGGAGGGCCCAGATACGCAGTATTTT. The V and J genes are TRBV21-1 and TRBJ2-3; the table gives TRBD2 as D, unverified against the DNA. TRBV21-1 is marked as a pseudogene. The CDR3 runs 14 residues.

V usage is TRBV5-1 and J usage is TRBJ2-5, with TRBD2 identical over 14 bases. The better agreement between TRBJ2-7 and the DNA end casts doubt on the J call. Germline V gives CDR1 SGHRS, CDR2 YFSETQ. The CDR3 spans 17 residues. The CDR3 loop reads CASSFLGLAGGAYEQYF. Here the CDR3 DNA reads TGCGCCAGCAGCTTCCTAGGACTAGCGGGAGGAGCCTACGAGCAGTACTTC.

This chain connects TRBV6-5 to TRBJ1-2; D is unresolved. The V end was cut by 4 bases, the J end by 2 bases, with 11 bases between. CDR1 MNHEY and CDR2 SVGAGI come from the germline V gene. The CDR3 is 14 residues long. CDR3 region: CASSSYTDNYGYTF. The CDR3, as DNA: TGTGCCAGCAGTTCCTATACAGACAACTATGGCTACACCTTC.